These 5 T cell receptor beta chains originate from one sample sequenced in a study of blood T cell repertoires in COVID-19. The table came from immunoSEQ multiplex PCR; TCRdb's copy has only in-frame clones and leaves some out. The table has a few hundred thousand clones, around 90% seen once. Sequencing input: peripheral blood. The receptors here all came from a person aged 18 to 30 with COVID-19, enrolled during active disease.

The chain employs TRBV29-1 and TRBJ2-1, with D uncertain. The CDR3 runs 15 residues. CDR1 and CDR2 from the germline V gene are SQVTM and ANQGSEA. V shed 3 bases and J shed 0 bases, with 12 bases lying between them. For the CDR3, the DNA is TGCAGCGTTGAGTTAGCCCATAGCTCCTACAATGAGCAGTTCTTC. Its translation: CSVELAHSSYNEQFF.

The rearrangement links TRBV27 to TRBJ2-7; D possibly corresponds to TRBD2 (7 bases). With 4 bases removed from V and 0 bases from J, the gap between germline ends came to 10 bases. Germline V gives CDR1 MNHEY, CDR2 SMNVEV (reference sequence). This CDR3 has 14 residues. DNA for the CDR3: TGTGCCAGCAGTTACGGGGGGCCCTCCTACGAGCAGTACTTC. It yields the protein CASSYGGPSYEQYF.

The chain employs TRBV24-1 and TRBJ1-5; TRBD1 is a possible D gene (5 bases). Germline CDR1 KGHDR, CDR2 SFDVKD. V shed 9 bases and J shed 3 bases, with 11 bases lying between them. This CDR3 is 13 amino acids long. CDR3 nucleotide sequence: TGTGCCACCTGGGGCGGTGACAATCAGCCCCAGCATTTT. Translated: CATWGGDNQPQHF.

CDR3 DNA sequence: TGTGCCAGCAGCCCCGACAGGGGTAAAAACGAGCAGTACTTC. Translating gives CASSPDRGKNEQYF. The rearrangement links TRBV13 to TRBJ2-7; 8 bases map to TRBD1. This CDR3 has 14 amino acids. The J segment lost 5 bases and the V segment lost 5 bases, leaving 8 bases of the junction unmatched. Looked up from germline, CDR1 is PRHDT and CDR2 is FYEKMQ (reference sequence).

The chain couples TRBV2 to TRBJ1-2, with 8 positions matching TRBD1. Germline assignment: CDR1 SNHLY and CDR2 FYNNEI. J was trimmed by 6 bases and V by 9 bases; bases with no gene match: 0. The CDR3 extends over 10 amino acids. CDR3 amino acids: CARTGDGYTF. In DNA, the CDR3 is TGTGCCAGGACAGGGGATGGCTACACCTTC.